A single sample is the source of the 13 T cell receptor beta chains below, sequenced in a study of Ad26.COV2.S vaccination and SARS-CoV-2 variants. This sample's treatment: roughly 19 received Ad26.COV2.S at low or high dose, single or two shots; about 5 received placebo; per-sample allocation not given. Repertoires come from day 63 after the first vaccine or placebo injection. Assay: immunoSEQ multiplex PCR; the TCRdb copy retains only in-frame clones and omits some. The data contain about 350,000 clones, around 84% of them singletons. This sample comprised peripheral blood, obtained in a trial of Ad26.COV2.S vaccine versus placebo. All receptors derive from a person aged 18-60 years who received the Ad26.COV2.S COVID-19 vaccine or a placebo.

The V and J genes are TRBV6-5 and TRBJ2-3; D not certain. The CDR3 covers 13 residues. Trimming left V 6 bases short and J 4 bases short, with 11 bases between. Per the germline V gene, CDR1 is MNHEY and CDR2 is SVGAGI. CDR3 coding DNA: TGTGCCAGCAGCACCCGGGTGGCAGATACGCAGTATTTT. This gives the protein CASSTRVADTQYF.

The J gene is TRBJ2-2, the V gene TRBV24-1, with TRBD1 identical over 8 bases. The trim removed 1 base at V and 6 bases at J, leaving 12 bases unmatched. This CDR3 comprises 18 residues. Germline V gene lookup returns CDR1 KGHDR and CDR2 SFDVKD. CDR3 DNA: TGTGCCACCAGTGATTTTTTCCGGACAGGGTCCAATTCCGGGGAGCTGTTTTTT. It specifies CATSDFFRTGSNSGELFF.

The chain carries TRBV19 and TRBJ2-5; 9 bases are a match to TRBD1. Germline V gives CDR1 LNHDA, CDR2 SQIVND (reference sequence). J was trimmed by 4 bases and V by 7 bases; bases with no gene match: 7. CDR3 length equals 14 residues. This chain's CDR3 is CASTSRQGGETQYF. CDR3 sequence (DNA): TGTGCCAGTACATCGAGACAGGGGGGAGAGACCCAGTACTTC. The entire variable domain, with the rest obtained from reference TRBV19 and TRBJ2-5, is as follows: DGGITQSPKYLFRKEGQNVTLSCEQNLNHDAMYWYRQDPGQGLRLIYYSQIVNDFQKGDIAEGYSVSREKKESFPLTVTSAQKNPTAFYLCASTSRQGGETQYFGPGTRLLVL.

The chain employs TRBV3-1 (or the pseudogene TRBV3-2) and TRBJ2-3; D might be TRBD1 or TRBD2, each matching 6 bases. Germline assignment: CDR1 LGHDT and CDR2 YNNKEL (reference sequence). The V end was cut by 3 bases, the J end by 6 bases, with 13 bases between. The CDR3 spans 14 residues. CDR3 bases: TGTGCCAGCAGCCAGGGGACGGGGGCGGATACGCAGTATTTT. Amino acid sequence: CASSQGTGADTQYF.

The chain is built from TRBV18 and TRBJ2-2, with 8 bases that match TRBD1. V was pared by 2 bases and J by 5 bases, with 10 bases of the junction left unmatched. The CDR3 is 17 residues long. Germline-derived CDR1 and CDR2 are KGHSH and LQKENI. The CDR3 spells CASSPGQGAHMTGELFF. CDR3 sequence (DNA): TGTGCCAGCTCACCAGGCCAGGGGGCCCACATGACCGGGGAGCTGTTTTTT.

CDR3 nucleotides: TGTGCCACCCTAGGGAGGGGGGGACTAGCGGGAGGGAAAACATTGAGCTCCTACAATGAGCAGTTCTTC. Its protein is CATLGRGGLAGGKTLSSYNEQFF. The chain joins TRBV28 to TRBJ2-1; 16 bases fit TRBD2. CDR3 size: 23 residues. The V and J ends lost 10 bases and 0 bases, in that order; junction bases with no gene match: 24. The germline V gene encodes CDR1 MDHEN and CDR2 SYDVKM.

V and J are TRBV5-5 and TRBJ1-1, with TRBD1 as a possible D gene (5 bases). V lost 5 bases to trimming and J lost 6 bases, with 11 bases between them. Germline V gene sequence: CDR1 SGHKS, CDR2 YYEKEE (reference sequence). The CDR3 runs to 12 residues. The CDR3 sequence is CASRPGMSEAFF. Written as DNA, the CDR3 is TGTGCCAGCAGACCAGGGATGTCTGAAGCTTTCTTT.

This clone was picked up one time. V and J are TRBV9 and TRBJ2-5, with D hard to call. CDR1 and CDR2 from the germline V gene are SGDLS and YYNGEE. Deletions cut 3 bases from V and 0 bases from J, with 15 bases between. The CDR3 extends over 16 amino acids. CDR3 loop: CASSATLRANQETQYF. The CDR3 DNA follows: TGTGCCAGCAGCGCGACGCTTCGGGCGAACCAAGAGACCCAGTACTTC.

The V and J genes are TRBV27 and TRBJ2-7, with unresolved D. There are 13 residues in the CDR3. Germline lookup yields CDR1 MNHEY and CDR2 SMNVEV (reference sequence). The V end was cut by 2 bases, the J end by 2 bases, with 7 bases between. The chain's CDR3 is CASSLDKTYEQYF. Here the CDR3 DNA reads TGTGCCAGCAGTTTAGACAAGACCTACGAGCAGTACTTC.

This sequence joins TRBV6-2 or TRBV6-3 and TRBJ1-2, with D maybe TRBD1 (6 bases). Germline V lookup: CDR1 MNHEY, CDR2 SVGEGT. Trimming removed 2 bases at V and 3 bases at J, with 10 bases between. The CDR3 runs 14 residues. In DNA form, the CDR3 reads TGTGCCAGCAGTTACGGGCAGGGGTACTATGGCTACACCTTC. Its translation is CASSYGQGYYGYTF.

The rearrangement joins TRBV2 to TRBJ1-4; D ambiguous. Germline CDR1 is SNHLY and CDR2 is FYNNEI. The CDR3 spans 15 residues. Trimming removed 6 bases at V and 4 bases at J, with 15 bases between. This CDR3 is CASRPNRLDNEKLFF. CDR3 nucleotide sequence: TGTGCCAGCAGACCGAACAGACTAGATAATGAAAAACTGTTTTTT.

This chain joins TRBV2 and TRBJ2-2; D could derive from TRBD1 or TRBD2 (5 bases each). V was clipped by 6 bases and J by 7 bases, with 18 bases between them. The CDR3 sequence is 15 residues long. Germline assignment: CDR1 SNHLY and CDR2 FYNNEI. CDR3 loop: CASRTGTRVIGELFF. The CDR3 region has the DNA TGTGCCAGCAGAACCGGGACGAGAGTAATCGGGGAGCTGTTTTTT.

The genes are TRBV4-3 and TRBJ2-7, with unresolved D. Germline CDR1 LGHNA, CDR2 YSLEER. The CDR3 runs 13 residues. The V end lost 1 base, the J end lost 3 bases, and 7 bases lay between the germline ends. The chain's CDR3 is CASSQGRNYEQYF. Here the CDR3 DNA reads TGCGCCAGCAGCCAAGGGCGTAACTACGAGCAGTACTTC.